The text below deals with one T cell receptor (beta chain). This clonotype showed up just a few times. Its antigen specificity is not known. No qualities accompany the bases; no much larger clone lies one base away. This record comes from a study of identical twins (dated by TCRdb to 2015 to 2016). At the level of the whole study: To test whether fetal clonotypes persist, the study used deep sequencing on TCR alpha and beta repertoires from monozygotic twins, unrelated adults of various ages, and cord blood. Replicate twin experiments were performed at different times using different library preparation protocols to rule out contamination.

Every donor was a healthy Caucasian. The twin cohort consisted of three pairs of female monozygotic twins, all aged 18 to 29 years. Peripheral blood mononuclear cells were used as the source from which RNA for TCR libraries was isolated. Library preparation employed 5' RACE. Sequencing took place on an Illumina HiSeq 2000. A universal primer binding site was added through template switching, and the final cDNA carried a unique molecular identifier so that TCR cDNA molecules could be counted accurately. First-strand cDNA for TCR alpha and beta chains was synthesized from specific primers in the conserved constant-segment region. To control for contamination, every cDNA library carried two barcodes: a SMART-Mk sample barcode plus Illumina barcodes. TruSeq adapter sequences and Illumina sample barcodes were added in two successive PCR steps. The Illumina HiSeq platform was used with custom primers to sequence TCR alpha and beta cDNA libraries. On the authors' methods: Unique molecular identifiers were extracted from raw reads with MiGEC, and CDR3 positions were determined with MiXCR. For each individual, recombination models were inferred using an EM algorithm with the repgenHMM and IGoR tools. Shared clonotype analysis was performed with the tcR package in R, normalizing sharing by the product of cloneset sizes. To study raw recombination without the effects of thymic and clonal selection, out-of-frame nonproductive sequences were analyzed. In TCRdb, the public reads were trimmed at Q25 with fastp and aligned with MiXCR, with productive beta chains retained. Rows are combined by CDR3 protein, so each entry shows the most common genes and DNA. These V and J calls are TCRdb output, not the study's own analysis. Here the sample has roughly 720,000 distinct CDR3 sequences; 18% occur a single time. The ten largest clones capture roughly 14% of the sample.

What the work shows at the level of the full study, not this receptor alone: Fewer insertions were carried by abundant cord blood beta clonotypes; a weaker similar trend was observed in young adult naive repertoires, while no such trend was observed in memory repertoires. Recombination models systematically underestimated out-of-frame TCR alpha sharing in monozygotic twins but agreed with sharing between unrelated individuals. Compared with coincidental sharing between unrelated individuals, an excess of low generation-probability sequences was observed among out-of-frame TCR alpha sequences shared between twins. Conclusions relied on cross-sectional statistical analysis, since the same donors could not be followed over many years. Invariant T cells such as MAIT and iNKT could partly confound zero-insertion analyses, although diverse VJ usage argued against such confounding for most clonotypes. In beta out-of-frame sequences, excess twin sharing was weaker, because having fewer shared sequences lowered the signal-to-noise ratio.

The CDR3 numbers 13 residues from cysteine through phenylalanine. Only the CDR3 portion is preserved as DNA: 39 bases, with reading frame beginning at the first base. V is reduced by 6 bases and J by 1 base, leaving a spacing of 10 bases between them. Per the germline V gene (reference sequence), SEHNR is the CDR1 and FQNEAQ is the CDR2. A further study also used this sample, focusing on T cells expressing NK-cell markers. Looking at the second paper: Three sorted T-cell subsets (CD3+CD56+NKG2C+, CD3+CD56+NKG2C- and CD3+CD56-NKG2C+) from 8 or 9 donors had their TCR beta-chain repertoires profiled. Of the eight sequenced donors, seven were found to be HCMV-seropositive and one was found to be HCMV-seronegative. In several experiments an anti-gammadeltaTCR antibody was added to restrict sorting to alphabetaTCR-expressing T cells. For roughly six donors, the dominant CD3+CD56+NKG2C+ clonotypes were among the top 10 CD8+ clonotypes and accounted for roughly 1.0-8% of CD8+ T cells. Those dominant clonotypes were again the most abundant among CD3+CD56-NKG2C+ cells in several donors, at roughly 25-65%. Whether the expanded NKG2C-expressing T cell clones were specific for HCMV antigens remained unclear. The eight sequenced donors were randomly selected healthy volunteers, three men and five women. HCMV-specific IgG was detected in serum with a commercial ELISA kit to determine HCMV serostatus. Bulk peripheral blood T-cell repertoires were additionally sequenced from unsorted PBMC for roughly six donors. MIGEC was used to demultiplex reads and group the reads by UMI, and MiTCR was used to assemble and quantify clonotypes. To exclude erroneous sequences, only TCR cDNA sequences supported by at least two reads were retained. The tcR package was used for downstream repertoire analysis, and clonotypes were matched between fractions using CDR3 nucleotide sequence together with V segment. Antigen specificity was annotated against VDJdb with VDJmatch, allowing one amino acid substitution in CDR3.

The receptor was derived from a woman aged 18-35 years in good health. The rearrangement joined TRBV7-9 to TRBJ2-7, with the identity of the D gene unclear. The sample taken for sequencing was PBMCs. In nucleotides, the sequence is TGTGCCAGCAGTAACACCCAGTCCTACGAGCAGTACTTC. This yields the protein CASSNTQSYEQYF.